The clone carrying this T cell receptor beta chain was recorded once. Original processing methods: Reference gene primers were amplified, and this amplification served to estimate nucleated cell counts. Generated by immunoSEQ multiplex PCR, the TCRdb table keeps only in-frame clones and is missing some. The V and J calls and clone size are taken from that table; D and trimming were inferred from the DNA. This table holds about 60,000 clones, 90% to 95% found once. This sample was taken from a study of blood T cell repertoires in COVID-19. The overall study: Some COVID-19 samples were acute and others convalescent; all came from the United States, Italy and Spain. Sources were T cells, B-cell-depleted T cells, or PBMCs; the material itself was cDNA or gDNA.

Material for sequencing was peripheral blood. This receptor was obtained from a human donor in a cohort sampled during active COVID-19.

The CDR3 sequence is CASSLALAGQGYNEQFF. The CDR3 nucleotides read TGTGCCAGCAGCTTAGCGCTAGCGGGACAGGGGTACAATGAGCAGTTCTTC. This chain connects TRBV7-9 to TRBJ2-1; D possibly corresponds to TRBD1 (10 bases). Germline loops: CDR1 SEHNR, CDR2 FQNEAQ (reference sequence). V lost 0 bases and J lost 4, with 16 bases in between. The CDR3 spans 17 residues.